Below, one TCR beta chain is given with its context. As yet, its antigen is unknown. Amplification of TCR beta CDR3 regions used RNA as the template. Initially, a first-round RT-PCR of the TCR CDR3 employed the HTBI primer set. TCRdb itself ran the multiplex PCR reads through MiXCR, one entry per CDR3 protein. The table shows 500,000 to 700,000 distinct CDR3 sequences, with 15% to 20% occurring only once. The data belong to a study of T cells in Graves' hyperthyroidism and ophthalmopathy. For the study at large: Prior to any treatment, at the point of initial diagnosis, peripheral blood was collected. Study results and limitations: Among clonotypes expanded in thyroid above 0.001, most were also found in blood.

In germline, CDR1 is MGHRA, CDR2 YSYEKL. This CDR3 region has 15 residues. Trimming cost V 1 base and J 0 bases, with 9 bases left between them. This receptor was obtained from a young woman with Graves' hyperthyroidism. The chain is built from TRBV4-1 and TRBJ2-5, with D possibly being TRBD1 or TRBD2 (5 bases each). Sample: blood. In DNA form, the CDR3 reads TGCGCCAGCAGCCAAGGGGACCGATACCAAGAGACCCAGTACTTC. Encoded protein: CASSQGDRYQETQYF.